This T cell receptor beta chain was sequenced in a study of CD8 T cells in ankylosing spondylitis. General study findings and limits: Relatively scarce in peripheral blood, disease-linked clones were CD8+. Reactive arthritis synovial fluid and blood previously showed some of these motif variants. For ankylosing spondylitis blood, a TCR beta motif of seven to nine highly homologous variants appeared characteristic.

TCRdb analysed the 5' RACE reads with MiXCR anew, one entry per CDR3 protein. The profile shows 350,000 or so distinct CDR3 sequences, around a tenth of them singletons. As concerns this clonotype: Its antigen is unknown.

V trimming: 4 bases; J trimming: 0 bases; junction bases outside the gene matches: 6. This CDR3 has 17 residues. From germline, CDR1 is SGHRS and CDR2 YFSETQ. The source material was blood, either unsorted or a sorted T cell fraction (not recorded which). This chain uses TRBV5-1 with TRBJ1-3, with TRBD1 identical over 11 bases. This TCR was sampled from a female donor with ankylosing spondylitis or in good health (not recorded which). CDR3 in amino acids: CASSPRDRGYSGNTIYF. DNA of the CDR3: TGCGCCAGCAGCCCCCGGGACAGGGGGTACTCTGGAAACACCATATATTTT.